This TCR beta chain came from a study of T-cell memory formation after mild COVID-19. Overall study context: The study found TCR clusters largely donor specific. Broader study findings: Clones that contracted from day 15 to 85 were balanced CD4/CD8, while later expanders leaned CD4+. CD4+ contracting clones were mainly CM and EM; CD8+ ones, EMRA.

Germline-derived CDR1 and CDR2 are WSHSY and SAAADI. The V and J ends lost 8 bases and 5 bases, in that order; junction bases with no gene match: 9. CDR3 length: 13 amino acids. Concerning this clonotype itself: Antigen unknown.

MiXCR was run by TCRdb on the 5' RACE reads, yielding one entry per CDR3 protein. The sample has some 70,000 distinct CDR3 sequences; 16% are singletons. The sample consisted of PBMCs or a T cell subset sorted from them (not recorded which). This TCR came from an adult woman who had mild COVID-19 (a few samples of this study predate the infection). Cell type and time point are not known. This chain connects TRBV10-2 to TRBJ2-7, with 7 bases aligning to TRBD1. Here the CDR3 reads CASGSDRHHEQYF. The CDR3 nucleotides are TGCGCCAGCGGGTCGGACAGGCACCACGAGCAGTACTTC.